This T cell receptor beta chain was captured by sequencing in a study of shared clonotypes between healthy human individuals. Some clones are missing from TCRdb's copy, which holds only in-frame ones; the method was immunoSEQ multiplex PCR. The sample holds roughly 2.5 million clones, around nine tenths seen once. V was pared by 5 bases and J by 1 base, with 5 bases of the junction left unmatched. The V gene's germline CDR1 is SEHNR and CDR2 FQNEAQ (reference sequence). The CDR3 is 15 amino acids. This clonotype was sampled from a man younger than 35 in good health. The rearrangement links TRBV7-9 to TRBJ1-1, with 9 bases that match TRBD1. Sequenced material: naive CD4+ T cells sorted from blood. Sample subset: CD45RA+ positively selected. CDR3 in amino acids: CASSPDRGPNTEAFF. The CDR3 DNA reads TGTGCCAGCAGCCCGGACAGGGGCCCGAACACTGAAGCTTTCTTT.